This T cell receptor (beta chain) was recovered during a study of Ad26.COV2.S vaccination and SARS-CoV-2 variants. About the study: The trial was COV1001 and the donor's arm was Ad26.COV2.S. Administration of Ad26.COV2.S was intramuscular, either once or twice 56 days apart. Broader study findings: Analytic work on TCR breadth and depth might have understated the full extent of total T cell responses.

Sequencing was performed with immunoSEQ multiplex PCR; in TCRdb, only in-frame clones are kept and a portion is missing. The sample lists 500,000 or so clones, roughly 87% occurring once. CDR3 size: 15 residues. Germline CDR1 is MDHEN and CDR2 is SYDVKM. J lost 4 bases, V lost 7 bases, and 8 bases had no gene match. Treatment: around 19 received Ad26.COV2.S at low or high dose, single or two shots; five or six received placebo; per-sample allocation not given. Samples came from day 63 after the first vaccine or placebo injection. With regard to this clone: The antigen is unknown.

The TCR was taken from a person between 18 and 60 years old who received the Ad26.COV2.S COVID-19 vaccine or a placebo. The specimen was peripheral blood, collected in a trial of Ad26.COV2.S vaccine versus placebo. J is TRBJ2-1 and V is TRBV28; 9 nucleotides line up with TRBD1. The CDR3 protein is CASNRQGVQYNEQFF. CDR3 sequence (DNA): TGTGCCAGCAATAGACAGGGGGTGCAGTACAATGAGCAGTTCTTC. Drawing the rest from reference TRBV28 and TRBJ2-1, the complete variable domain is DVKVTQSSRYLVKRTGEKVFLECVQDMDHENMFWYRQDPGLGLRLIYFSYDVKMKEKGDIPEGYSVSREKKERFSLILESASTNQTSMYLCASNRQGVQYNEQFFGPGTRLTVL.